The present entry profiles one TCR beta chain with its context. A junction end diverges from the germline sequence, so it may reflect a read error. The sample is drawn from a study of technical replicates of blood from a handful of donors. Clones were sequenced by immunoSEQ multiplex PCR, and TCRdb holds only the in-frame ones, with some missing. The data contain 65,000 to 90,000 clones, roughly 93% of them seen just once; the ten biggest clones take up 0.25% to 0.3%. This CDR3 is built from 15 residues. Germline-derived CDR1 and CDR2 are MNHNS and SASEGT. The clonotype originates from a human donor in good health. The sample taken for sequencing was T cells isolated from PBMCs. The chain carries TRBV6-1 and TRBJ1-2; weak D call: TRBD1 (6 bases). The CDR3 sequence is CASSEGGQPNYGYTF. The CDR3 DNA reads as TGTGCCAGCAGCGAAGGCGGACAGCCTAACTATGGCTACACCTTC.